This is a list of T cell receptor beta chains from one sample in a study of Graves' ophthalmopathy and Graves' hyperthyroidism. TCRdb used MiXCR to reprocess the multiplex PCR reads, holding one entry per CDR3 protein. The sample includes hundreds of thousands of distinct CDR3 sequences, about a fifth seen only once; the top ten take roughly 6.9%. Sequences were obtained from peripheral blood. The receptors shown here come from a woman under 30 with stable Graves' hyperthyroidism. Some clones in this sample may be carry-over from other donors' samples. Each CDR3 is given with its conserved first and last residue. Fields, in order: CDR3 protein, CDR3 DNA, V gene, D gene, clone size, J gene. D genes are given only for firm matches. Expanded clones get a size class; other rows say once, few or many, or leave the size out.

CDR3: CASSEGLGETQYF
DNA: TGTGCCAGCAGTGAGGGTCTTGGGGAGACCCAGTACTTC
V: TRBV6-1
D: NA
size: NA
J: TRBJ2-5

CDR3: CSAPRGGGAEAFF
DNA: TGCAGTGCTCCGAGGGGGGGCGGCGCTGAAGCTTTCTTT
V: TRBV20-1
D: NA
size: few
J: TRBJ1-1

CDR3: CASSFASGLYEQYF
DNA: TGTGCCAGCAGCTTTGCTAGCGGATTATACGAGCAGTACTTC
V: TRBV7-2
D: TRBD2
size: NA
J: TRBJ2-7

CDR3: CASTSGGEVETQYF
DNA: TGTGCCAGCACTAGCGGGGGGGAGGTGGAGACCCAGTACTTC
V: TRBV6-1
D: TRBD2
size: many
J: TRBJ2-5

CDR3: CATSRDVREQYF
DNA: TGTGCCACCAGCAGAGATGTCCGGGAGCAGTACTTC
V: TRBV15
D: NA
size: many
J: TRBJ2-7

CDR3: CASSVLTSGGSYEQYF
DNA: TGTGCCAGCAGTGTCTTAACTAGCGGGGGATCCTACGAGCAGTACTTC
V: TRBV27
D: TRBD2
size: many
J: TRBJ2-7

CDR3: CSARGKPNQPQHF
DNA: TGCAGTGCTAGGGGAAAACCTAATCAGCCCCAGCATTTT
V: TRBV20-1
D: NA
size: few
J: TRBJ1-5

CDR3: CSATDMPYQPQYF
DNA: TGCAGTGCTACAGACATGCCCTATCAGCCCCAGTATTTT
V: TRBV20-1
D: NA
size: NA
J: TRBJ2-3

CDR3: CASSSRTDYGYTF
DNA: TGTGCCAGCAGCTCACGGACGGACTATGGCTACACCTTC
V: TRBV11-1
D: NA
size: many
J: TRBJ1-2

CDR3: CATSQDLQAYEQYF
DNA: TGTGCCACCTCCCAGGACTTACAAGCCTACGAGCAGTACTTC
V: TRBV28
D: NA
size: many
J: TRBJ2-7

CDR3: CASSVEGTYGYTF
DNA: TGTGCCAGCAGTGTAGAGGGGACTTATGGCTACACCTTC
V: TRBV6-1
D: NA
size: many
J: TRBJ1-2

CDR3: CASSYGPVQETQYF
DNA: TGTGCCAGCAGTTACGGGCCGGTACAAGAGACCCAGTACTTC
V: TRBV6-5
D: NA
size: many
J: TRBJ2-5

CDR3: CASSPVAGGETQYF
DNA: TGTGCCAGCAGCCCCGTAGCGGGGGGTGAGACCCAGTACTTC
V: TRBV7-9
D: TRBD2
size: NA
J: TRBJ2-5

CDR3: CASKGGSNYGYTF
DNA: TGTGCCAGCAAAGGGGGTTCGAACTATGGCTACACCTTC
V: TRBV28
D: NA
size: many
J: TRBJ1-2

CDR3: CASSVAGTDYGYTF
DNA: TGCGCCAGCAGCGTGGCCGGGACAGATTATGGCTACACCTTC
V: TRBV5-1
D: TRBD1
size: many
J: TRBJ1-2

CDR3: CATKRKGDNTGELFF
DNA: TGTGCCACTAAGAGGAAAGGTGATAACACCGGGGAGCTGTTTTTT
V: TRBV7-9
D: NA
size: many
J: TRBJ2-2

CDR3: CSAKTGAMETQYF
DNA: TGCAGTGCTAAAACAGGGGCTATGGAGACCCAGTACTTC
V: TRBV20-1
D: TRBD1
size: NA
J: TRBJ2-5

CDR3: CSARDSGGDYYEQYF
DNA: TGCAGTGCTAGAGACAGCGGGGGGGATTACTACGAGCAGTACTTC
V: TRBV20-1
D: TRBD2
size: few
J: TRBJ2-7

CDR3: CAISEALAGGYEQYF
DNA: TGTGCCATCAGTGAGGCGCTAGCGGGAGGGTACGAGCAGTACTTC
V: TRBV10-3
D: TRBD2
size: NA
J: TRBJ2-7

CDR3: CASSRGLMNTEAFF
DNA: TGTGCCAGCAGCCGTGGACTTATGAACACTGAAGCTTTCTTT
V: TRBV11-1
D: NA
size: few
J: TRBJ1-1

CDR3: CASSPRQGAATYEQYF
DNA: TGTGCCAGCTCACCTAGACAGGGGGCCGCGACCTACGAGCAGTACTTC
V: TRBV18
D: TRBD1
size: NA
J: TRBJ2-7

CDR3: CASSRGLVSAGELFF
DNA: TGCGCCAGCAGCCGAGGACTAGTATCTGCCGGGGAGCTGTTTTTT
V: TRBV4-1
D: TRBD2
size: many
J: TRBJ2-2

CDR3: CASSYGREVNEQYF
DNA: TGTGCCAGCAGTTACGGCAGGGAAGTAAACGAGCAGTACTTC
V: TRBV6-5
D: NA
size: NA
J: TRBJ2-7

CDR3: CASSEGQGGEQYF
DNA: TGTGCCAGCAGCGAAGGACAGGGGGGCGAGCAGTACTTC
V: TRBV7-3
D: TRBD1
size: many
J: TRBJ2-7

CDR3: CASSSTMGQETQYF
DNA: TGTGCCAGCAGCTCCACGATGGGGCAAGAGACCCAGTACTTC
V: TRBV11-2
D: NA
size: many
J: TRBJ2-5

CDR3: CASSPTGGSPLHF
DNA: TGTGCCAGCAGCCCCACAGGGGGGTCACCCCTCCACTTT
V: TRBV12-3/TRBV12-4
D: TRBD1
size: many
J: TRBJ1-6

CDR3: CATSDDAGTGGDEQYF
DNA: TGTGCCACCAGTGACGACGCCGGGACAGGGGGCGACGAGCAGTACTTC
V: TRBV24-1
D: TRBD1
size: many
J: TRBJ2-7

CDR3: CASSQGSPGTGLDEQYF
DNA: TGCGCCAGCAGCCAAGGTAGCCCCGGGACAGGTTTGGACGAGCAGTACTTC
V: TRBV4-1
D: TRBD1
size: few
J: TRBJ2-7

CDR3: CASSSGQHRNTIYF
DNA: TGTGCCAGCAGTTCGGGACAGCACCGAAACACCATATATTTT
V: TRBV6-5
D: TRBD1
size: many
J: TRBJ1-3

CDR3: CASSSYMSTEAFF
DNA: TGTGCCAGCAGTTCCTATATGAGTACTGAAGCTTTCTTT
V: TRBV6-5
D: NA
size: many
J: TRBJ1-1

CDR3: CASSLVYQRGQPYEQYF
DNA: TGTGCCAGCAGCTTAGTTTACCAGCGGGGGCAACCCTACGAGCAGTACTTC
V: TRBV11-1
D: TRBD2
size: NA
J: TRBJ2-7

CDR3: CASSTGLPNTGELFF
DNA: TGCGCCAGCAGCACGGGACTACCTAACACCGGGGAGCTGTTTTTT
V: TRBV5-1
D: TRBD2
size: many
J: TRBJ2-2

CDR3: CASSSFTGELCF
DNA: TGTGCCAGCAGCTCTTTCACCGGGGAGCTGTGTTTT
V: TRBV7-3
D: NA
size: few
J: TRBJ2-2

CDR3: CASMRGSVMSEQYF
DNA: TGTGCCAGCATGAGGGGGAGCGTGATGAGCGAGCAGTACTTC
V: TRBV28
D: NA
size: many
J: TRBJ2-7

CDR3: CASSFGREGYTF
DNA: TGTGCCAGCAGCTTCGGACGGGAAGGCTACACCTTC
V: TRBV7-2
D: NA
size: NA
J: TRBJ1-2

CDR3: CASSQGQGAYEQYF
DNA: TGTGCCAGCAGCCAAGGACAGGGGGCCTACGAGCAGTACTTC
V: TRBV4-1
D: TRBD1
size: many
J: TRBJ2-7

CDR3: CASSPPSSLNYGYTF
DNA: TGTGCCAGCAGCCCACCCTCCTCTCTCAACTATGGCTACACCTTC
V: TRBV7-2
D: NA
size: many
J: TRBJ1-2

CDR3: CASSSLQRGGPYEQYF
DNA: TGTGCCAGCAGCTCCCTACAGCGGGGGGGCCCCTACGAGCAGTACTTC
V: TRBV7-8
D: TRBD2
size: many
J: TRBJ2-7

CDR3: CASSPNVGHLNTEAFF
DNA: TGTGCCAGCTCACCAAACGTCGGACACCTGAACACTGAAGCTTTCTTT
V: TRBV18
D: NA
size: few
J: TRBJ1-1

CDR3: CSARDREIRDGTGLQETQYF
DNA: TGCAGTGCTAGAGATCGAGAGATTAGGGACGGGACAGGACTACAAGAGACCCAGTACTTC
V: TRBV20-1
D: TRBD1
size: NA
J: TRBJ2-5

CDR3: CASSINRGRVETQYF
DNA: TGTGCCAGCAGCATAAACAGGGGGCGCGTGGAGACCCAGTACTTC
V: TRBV11-2
D: TRBD1
size: many
J: TRBJ2-5

CDR3: CAWSPWAGGVPQHF
DNA: TGTGCCTGGAGTCCCTGGGCGGGCGGCGTGCCCCAGCATTTT
V: TRBV30
D: NA
size: many
J: TRBJ1-5

CDR3: CASSYSMGADNSPLHF
DNA: TGTGCCAGCAGTTACTCGATGGGGGCAGATAATTCACCCCTCCACTTT
V: TRBV6-5
D: NA
size: few
J: TRBJ1-6

CDR3: CASSFPPGEETQYF
DNA: TGTGCCAGCAGCTTCCCCCCAGGGGAAGAGACCCAGTACTTC
V: TRBV7-9
D: NA
size: many
J: TRBJ2-5

CDR3: CASSQGTGVGTEAFF
DNA: TGCGCCAGCAGCCAGGGAACAGGGGTTGGTACTGAAGCTTTCTTT
V: TRBV4-1
D: TRBD1
size: few
J: TRBJ1-1

CDR3: CASSRGENTEAFF
DNA: TGTGCCAGCAGTCGAGGAGAGAACACTGAAGCTTTCTTT
V: TRBV28
D: NA
size: many
J: TRBJ1-1

CDR3: CSVAGTGANTGELFF
DNA: TGCAGCGTGGCCGGGACAGGGGCGAACACCGGGGAGCTGTTTTTT
V: TRBV29-1
D: TRBD1
size: NA
J: TRBJ2-2

CDR3: CASSAALGNTEAFF
DNA: TGTGCCAGCAGTGCCGCACTGGGTAACACTGAAGCTTTCTTT
V: TRBV27
D: NA
size: NA
J: TRBJ1-1

CDR3: CASSPRGGALNQPQHF
DNA: TGTGCCAGCAGCCCTCGGGGAGGGGCTCTCAATCAGCCCCAGCATTTT
V: TRBV12-3/TRBV12-4
D: NA
size: many
J: TRBJ1-5

CDR3: CSARGRGTYEQYF
DNA: TGCAGTGCTAGAGGGCGGGGAACCTACGAGCAGTACTTC
V: TRBV20-1
D: NA
size: many
J: TRBJ2-7